These 31 T cell receptor beta chains were all obtained from the same sample, sequenced in a study of T cell responses to AZD1222 COVID-19 vaccine. Measured with immunoSEQ multiplex PCR; TCRdb has only the in-frame clones, and not every one. The sample has about 150,000 clones, 85% to 95% seen once. The sequences come from peripheral blood, collected on day 0 of MenACWY control vaccination. These receptors were obtained from an adult in good health.

The V gene is TRBV20-1, the J gene TRBJ2-3; no definite D call. This CDR3 region has 11 residues. The germline CDR1 and CDR2 sequences are DFQATT and SNEGSKA (reference sequence). V was cut by 5 bases and J by 3 bases, with 6 bases left in between. CDR3 DNA sequence: TGCAGTGCTTCATCTACAGATACGCAGTATTTT. It yields the protein CSASSTDTQYF.

The V and J genes are TRBV6-5 and TRBJ1-2; D is perhaps TRBD1 (6 bases). The CDR3 runs 14 residues. V was shortened by 0 bases and J by 7 bases, with 12 bases between the two germline ends. The germline CDR1 and CDR2 sequences are MNHEY and SVGAGI. This CDR3 is CASSYSGQGLGYTF. CDR3 DNA sequence: TGTGCCAGCAGTTACTCCGGCCAGGGGCTTGGCTACACCTTC.

V usage is TRBV3-1 (or the pseudogene TRBV3-2) and J usage is TRBJ1-5, with 7 bases that match TRBD1. Germline CDR1 and CDR2: LGHDT and YNNKEL (reference sequence). V dropped 1 base and J dropped 2; count of bases not matched to a gene: 14. The CDR3 totals 19 residues. CDR3 amino acids: CASSQGKGADFWGNQPQHF. The DNA for the CDR3 is TGTGCCAGCAGCCAAGGAAAGGGGGCTGATTTCTGGGGCAATCAGCCCCAGCATTTT.

V usage is TRBV25-1 and J usage is TRBJ1-2; possible D gene TRBD1, 5 bases. The CDR3 has 13 amino acids. V lost 6 bases and J lost 1, with 9 bases in between. Germline lookup yields CDR1 MGHDK and CDR2 SYGVNS. CDR3 nucleotide sequence: TGTGCCAGCAGCCGGGACCTTAACTATGGCTACACCTTC. Translation gives CASSRDLNYGYTF.

The gene calls are TRBV6-5 and TRBJ2-2; no definite D call. Germline V CDR1 and CDR2: MNHEY, SVGAGI. CDR3 size: 15 residues. Trimming took off 4 bases at V and 3 bases at J, with 12 bases between the two ends. CDR3 amino acids: CASSSIRADTGELFF. The CDR3 nucleotides are TGTGCCAGCAGTTCAATTCGGGCCGACACCGGGGAGCTGTTTTTT.

This clone was seen just once. This chain joins TRBV6-4 and TRBJ1-1; D gene uncertain. Per the germline V gene, CDR1 is MRHNA and CDR2 is SNTAGT. The CDR3 has 13 amino acids. Trimming took off 4 bases at V and 0 bases at J, with 6 bases between the two ends. The CDR3 sequence is CASSVALNTEAFF. The DNA of the CDR3 is TGTGCCAGCAGTGTAGCCTTGAACACTGAAGCTTTCTTT.

The V gene is TRBV30, the J gene TRBJ2-7; 7 bases match TRBD2. V was clipped by 5 bases and J by 5 bases; unmatched bases: 6. CDR1 and CDR2 from the germline V gene are GTSNPN and SVGIG (reference sequence). This CDR3 comprises 12 residues. The CDR3 loop is CAWAGDANEQYF. In DNA form, the CDR3 reads TGTGCCTGGGCGGGGGACGCTAACGAGCAGTACTTC.

V and J are TRBV24-1 and TRBJ2-2, with D perhaps assigned TRBD1 or TRBD2 (5 bases each). The germline V gene has CDR1 KGHDR and CDR2 SFDVKD. Trimming took off 0 bases at V and 3 bases at J, with 10 bases between the two ends. The CDR3 has 16 residues. Here the CDR3 DNA reads TGTGCCACCAGTGATTTGAAGGGGAGAGACACCGGGGAGCTGTTTTTT. Encoded protein: CATSDLKGRDTGELFF.

This rearrangement joins TRBV21-1 to TRBJ2-1; the DNA was not used to check the table's D call, TRBD1. TRBV21-1 is deemed a pseudogene. The CDR3 covers 21 residues. The CDR3 loop reads CASRELGQGNYSGNSYNEQFF. In nucleotides, the CDR3 is TGTGCCAGCAGAGAGCTGGGACAGGGCAATTATAGCGGGAACTCCTACAATGAGCAGTTCTTC.

The rearrangement joins TRBV6-6 to TRBJ2-7; maybe TRBD1 (6 bases). Germline CDR1 and CDR2: MNHNY and SVGAGI (reference sequence). V dropped 5 bases and J dropped 0 bases, with 11 bases sitting between them. CDR3 length: 14 amino acids. DNA of the CDR3: TGTGCCAGCAGTGACAGGTCGGGCTCCTACGAGCAGTACTTC. Its translation is CASSDRSGSYEQYF.

The rearrangement joins TRBV19 to TRBJ2-1, with 7 bases that match TRBD2. This CDR3 region has 15 residues. Germline V gene data show CDR1 as LNHDA and CDR2 as SQIVND (reference sequence). The junction had 5 bases not matched to a gene; V was cut back by 1 base and J by 5 bases. CDR3 sequence reads: CASSIVASGNNEQFF. For the CDR3, the DNA is TGTGCCAGTAGTATAGTAGCTAGCGGAAACAATGAGCAGTTCTTC.

This clone came up once. This rearrangement joins TRBV5-4 to TRBJ2-7, with D possibly being TRBD1 (7 bases). V dropped 2 bases and J dropped 3 bases, with 12 bases sitting between them. The CDR3 length is 14 residues. Germline values: CDR1 SGHNT, CDR2 YYREEE (reference sequence). The CDR3 is CASSFGGGDYEQYF. The CDR3 DNA follows: TGTGCCAGCAGCTTTGGAGGGGGCGACTACGAGCAGTACTTC.

The rearrangement joins TRBV4-2 to TRBJ1-4, with 9 bases aligning to TRBD1. V dropped 4 bases and J dropped 5; count of bases not matched to a gene: 14. This CDR3 has 18 residues. CDR1 and CDR2 (germline): LGHNA, YNFKEQ. The CDR3: CASSPRPNRGRRNEKLFF. The CDR3 DNA reads as TGTGCCAGCAGCCCCCGCCCTAACAGGGGGCGTAGGAATGAAAAACTGTTTTTT.

This chain uses TRBV5-1 with TRBJ1-1; possibly TRBD1 for D (5 bases). This CDR3 is built from 14 residues. CDR1 and CDR2 (germline): SGHRS, YFSETQ. The V and J ends lost 4 bases and 4 bases respectively, with 14 bases between them. This chain's CDR3 is CASSAQGSPTEAFF. The CDR3 DNA sequence: TGCGCCAGCAGCGCCCAGGGCTCGCCCACTGAAGCTTTCTTT.

The rearrangement joins TRBV10-2 to TRBJ1-3; 8 nucleotides agree with TRBD1. Germline assignment: CDR1 WSHSY and CDR2 SAAADI. CDR3 size: 16 residues. Unmatched junction bases numbered 6, after V lost 3 bases and J lost 2 bases. Here the CDR3 reads CASSEGRTGPGNTIYF. CDR3 nucleotide sequence: TGCGCCAGCAGTGAAGGGAGGACAGGGCCTGGAAACACCATATATTTT.

This rearrangement joins TRBV30 to TRBJ2-2, with D uncertain. Germline CDR1 reads GTSNPN; CDR2 reads SVGIG (reference sequence). Trimming left V 0 bases short and J 4 bases short, with 6 bases between. The CDR3 contains 13 residues. The CDR3 DNA reads as TGTGCCTGGAGTGTCGACGGCACCGGGGAGCTGTTTTTT. This encodes CAWSVDGTGELFF.

This clone was recorded only once. This chain uses TRBV7-2 with TRBJ1-1; TRBD1 agrees at 9 bases. The V gene's germline CDR1 is SGHTA and CDR2 FQGNSA. The CDR3 length is 17 residues. J lost 1 base, V lost 6 bases, and 12 bases had no gene match. CDR3 nucleotides: TGTGCCAGCAGTTTTAGACGGACAGGGGACAAGAACACTGAAGCTTTCTTT. Its translation: CASSFRRTGDKNTEAFF.

The chain is built from TRBV4-2 and TRBJ1-6; no firm D call. V lost 0 bases and J 8 bases, leaving 14 bases between the germline ends. The CDR3 extends over 16 amino acids. Germline V gene lookup returns CDR1 LGHNA and CDR2 YNFKEQ. The CDR3 loop is CASSQEGSRPDSPLHF. The CDR3 nucleotides read TGTGCCAGCAGCCAAGAAGGCAGCCGACCTGATTCACCCCTCCACTTT.

The chain combines TRBV7-9 with TRBJ1-2; D perhaps matches TRBD1 (6 bases). With 5 bases removed from V and 4 bases from J, the gap between germline ends came to 11 bases. The germline V gene has CDR1 SEHNR and CDR2 FQNEAQ (reference sequence). This CDR3 contains 13 residues. The CDR3 reads CASSGEDSYGYTF. CDR3 nucleotide sequence: TGTGCCAGCAGCGGGGAGGACAGCTATGGCTACACCTTC.

This chain connects TRBV9 to TRBJ1-2, with TRBD1 matching over 7 bases. The CDR3 totals 13 residues. With 3 bases clipped from V and 5 bases from J, the junction kept 4 bases outside the gene matches. The germline V gene encodes CDR1 SGDLS and CDR2 YYNGEE. The CDR3 DNA reads as TGTGCCAGCAGCGGCGGACAGGCTTATGGCTACACCTTC. Translated, it gives CASSGGQAYGYTF.

The table lists this clone with a count of one. The chain uses TRBV27 and TRBJ1-1; TRBD1 agrees at 9 bases. Germline CDR1 is MNHEY and CDR2 is SMNVEV (reference sequence). Trimming cost V 5 bases and J 11 bases; bases outside gene matches: 12. The CDR3 runs 14 residues. CDR3 residues: CASSRQQGARWAFF. The DNA of the CDR3 is TGTGCCAGCAGTCGACAACAGGGGGCTAGGTGGGCTTTCTTT.

The V call is TRBV27, the J call TRBJ2-3; TRBD2 might be the D (6 bases). Germline values: CDR1 MNHEY, CDR2 SMNVEV (reference sequence). V lost 0 bases, J lost 5 bases, and 12 bases lay in between. The CDR3 covers 15 residues. Written as DNA, the CDR3 is TGTGCCAGCAGTTTATCGCGGGGTTTCAGAGATACGCAGTATTTT. This encodes CASSLSRGFRDTQYF.

This clone was seen only once. The chain recombines TRBV7-5 with TRBJ2-7; TRBD2 is the table's D call, not checked against the DNA. TRBV7-5 constitutes a pseudogene. This CDR3 spans 13 amino acids. CDR3 DNA: TGTGCCAGACCTCGACGGGTTCTCTGCGGGCAGTACTTC. Encoded protein: CARPRRVLCGQYF.

V is TRBV2 and J is TRBJ1-2; D ambiguous. This CDR3 has 13 residues. Per germline, CDR1 SNHLY and CDR2 FYNNEI. Deletions cut 10 bases from V and 4 bases from J, with 16 bases between. The CDR3 protein is CATSESSFYGYTF. CDR3 coding DNA: TGTGCCACCTCGGAGAGCAGCTTCTATGGCTACACCTTC.

This clone was observed a few times. The chain employs TRBV14 and TRBJ1-1, with D possibly matching TRBD1 (5 bases). The CDR3 spans 13 residues. V was shortened by 0 bases and J by 5 bases, with 7 bases between the two germline ends. Germline CDR1 reads SGHDN; CDR2 reads FVKESK. The CDR3 here is CASSQDRVTEAFF. The CDR3 DNA reads TGTGCCAGCAGCCAAGACAGGGTAACTGAAGCTTTCTTT. The variable domain in full, completed from reference TRBV14 and TRBJ1-1, reads EAGVTQFPSHSVIEKGQTVTLRCDPISGHDNLYWYRRVMGKEIKFLLHFVKESKQDESGMPNNRFLAERTGGTYSTLKVQPAELEDSGVYFCASSQDRVTEAFFGQGTRLTVV.

The chain recombines TRBV6-1 with TRBJ1-1; D gene uncertain. Germline CDR1 reads MNHNS; CDR2 reads SASEGT. This CDR3 comprises 13 residues. Trimming took 0 bases from V and 11 from J, leaving 13 bases between them. CDR3 bases: TGTGCCAGCAGTGAAGCTGGCCCTGGAAAGGCTTTCTTT. Translation gives CASSEAGPGKAFF.

V gene TRBV7-6 combines with J gene TRBJ1-5, with 12 bases that match TRBD1. V shed 4 bases and J 0 bases; nucleotides not matched to a gene: 4. This CDR3 spans 17 amino acids. CDR1 SGHVS and CDR2 FNYEAQ come from the germline V gene. The CDR3 sequence is CASSSGQGAYSNQPQHF. The DNA of the CDR3 is TGTGCCAGCAGCTCGGGACAGGGGGCTTATAGCAATCAGCCCCAGCATTTT.

The chain couples TRBV3-1 (or the pseudogene TRBV3-2) to TRBJ1-1; D is uncertain. The V gene's germline CDR1 is LGHDT and CDR2 YNNKEL (reference sequence). The CDR3 totals 13 residues. V shed 4 bases and J shed 7 bases, with 13 bases lying between them. Here the CDR3 reads CASSRRRGDEAFF. The CDR3 DNA is TGTGCCAGCAGCCGCCGACGGGGAGATGAAGCTTTCTTT.

The chain has TRBV7-9 and TRBJ1-2; tentatively, D is TRBD1 (5 bases). The CDR3 extends over 13 amino acids. V lost 4 bases to trimming and J lost 4 bases, with 10 bases between them. Per germline, CDR1 SEHNR and CDR2 FQNEAQ (reference sequence). For the CDR3, the DNA is TGTGCCAGCAGCTCCCGGAGGGGCTATGGCTACACCTTC. Translating gives CASSSRRGYGYTF. Variable domain in full (rest from reference TRBV7-9 and TRBJ1-2): DTGVSQNPRHKITKRGQNVTFRCDPISEHNRLYWYRQTLGQGPEFLTYFQNEAQLEKSRLLSDRFSAERPKGSFSTLEIQRTEQGDSAMYLCASSSRRGYGYTFGSGTRLTVV.

This clone has just one count. The V gene is TRBV9, the J gene TRBJ2-2; no firm D call. V was cut by 7 bases and J by 5 bases, with 21 bases left in between. The CDR3 is 16 amino acids. The germline CDR1 and CDR2 sequences are SGDLS and YYNGEE. The CDR3 sequence: CASQRRIHGGTGELFF. Written as DNA, the CDR3 is TGTGCCAGCCAACGGCGGATTCATGGTGGGACCGGGGAGCTGTTTTTT.

The chain recombines TRBV27 with TRBJ1-4; weak D call: TRBD1 (6 bases). V shed 7 bases and J shed 3 bases, with 15 bases lying between them. The CDR3 length is 15 residues. The germline CDR1 and CDR2 sequences are MNHEY and SMNVEV (reference sequence). In DNA, the CDR3 is TGTGCCAGCACCTCTCGGACAGCTCCTAATGAAAAACTGTTTTTT. Its translation is CASTSRTAPNEKLFF.